The T cell receptor (beta chain) described here comes from a study of OX40 agonist ivuxolimab in advanced cancers. Study in general: Ivuxolimab, which is an agonistic anti-OX40 (CD134) antibody, was administered to the patients.

Sequencing used immunoSEQ multiplex PCR; TCRdb keeps in-frame clones, though not all of them. The data contain about 64,000 clones, more than 85% of them singletons. CDR3 length equals 15 residues. Trimming cost V 6 bases and J 4 bases, with 16 bases left between them. Germline lookup yields CDR1 SGHRS and CDR2 YFSETQ. The source is an adult with an advanced solid tumor such as melanoma, head and neck, liver or kidney cancer. Sample: CD4+ or CD8+ T cells sorted from blood, taken in a trial of the OX40 agonist ivuxolimab. The V call is TRBV5-1, the J call TRBJ2-2; D is possibly TRBD1 or TRBD2 (6 bases each). CDR3 coding DNA: TGCGCCAGCAATTATAGAGGGGGGAGCACCGGGGAGCTGTTTTTT. Protein product: CASNYRGGSTGELFF.